The 8 T cell receptor beta chains below all came from one sample that was sequenced in a study of identical twins. TCRdb reprocessed the 5' RACE reads via MiXCR and lists one record per CDR3 protein. The table shows some 500,000 distinct CDR3 sequences, with about 13% occurring only once. These same records also appear under a second study, on yellow fever vaccine responses in identical twins.

The sample comprised CD4+ T cells sorted from blood. The receptors stem from a woman aged 18-35 years in good health.

There are a few counts of this clonotype. The chain couples TRBV14 to TRBJ2-5; TRBD2 matches at 12 bases. The CDR3 is 15 amino acids. Germline V gives CDR1 SGHDN, CDR2 FVKESK. V was clipped by 4 bases and J by 5 bases; unmatched bases: 5. The CDR3 reads CASSPLAGGLETQYF. In nucleotides, the CDR3 is TGTGCCAGCAGCCCCCTAGCGGGGGGGCTGGAGACCCAGTACTTC.

The sample holds a few counts of this clonotype. The chain employs TRBV30 and TRBJ1-2; D is undetermined. Germline lookup yields CDR1 GTSNPN and CDR2 SVGIG (reference sequence). V dropped 0 bases and J dropped 6 bases, with 11 bases sitting between them. The CDR3 runs 13 residues. CDR3 region: CAWSVEGRHGYTF. CDR3 in DNA: TGTGCCTGGAGTGTAGAGGGCAGACATGGCTACACCTTC.

The gene calls are TRBV6-2 or TRBV6-3 and TRBJ2-5; TRBD2 is a possible D gene (6 bases). This CDR3 is 14 amino acids long. CDR1 and CDR2 (germline): MNHEY, SVGEGT. Trimming left V 5 bases short and J 4 bases short, with 14 bases between. The CDR3: CASSAVAGRETQYF. The CDR3 DNA reads as TGTGCCAGCAGTGCCGTGGCGGGGCGAGAGACCCAGTACTTC.

This clonotype was detected a few times. V gene TRBV3-1 combines with J gene TRBJ2-1, with 12 bases aligning to TRBD2. J lost 5 bases, V lost 3 bases, and 5 bases had no gene match. The CDR3 is 16 amino acids. The germline V gene encodes CDR1 LGHDT and CDR2 YNNKEL (reference sequence). The DNA of the CDR3 is TGTGCCAGCAGCCAGGAGAGGACTAGCGGGAACAATGAGCAGTTCTTC. This encodes CASSQERTSGNNEQFF.

This clonotype was counted many times. The chain employs TRBV3-1 and TRBJ1-6, with D tentatively TRBD1 (5 bases). Germline V gene sequence: CDR1 LGHDT, CDR2 YNNKEL (reference sequence). CDR3 size: 17 residues. Trimming took off 0 bases at V and 8 bases at J, with 17 bases between the two ends. The CDR3 loop is CASSQDWQGSGDSPLHF. The CDR3 DNA reads as TGTGCCAGCAGCCAAGATTGGCAGGGCTCGGGCGATTCACCCCTCCACTTT.

The chain is built from TRBV12-3 or TRBV12-4 and TRBJ2-3, with 9 bases matching TRBD2. This CDR3 has 14 amino acids. Trimming took 6 bases from V and 5 from J; bases not matched to a gene: 6. CDR3 amino acids: CASRIAGAGDTQYF. CDR3 nucleotide sequence: TGTGCCAGCAGGATAGCGGGGGCGGGAGATACGCAGTATTTT.

The rearrangement uses TRBV6-1 and TRBJ2-5, with D tentatively TRBD1 (8 bases). CDR1 MNHNS and CDR2 SASEGT come from the germline V gene. Trimming stripped 4 bases from V and 1 base from J, with 13 bases between. The CDR3 is 15 residues long. This CDR3 reads CASSAYRGGQETQYF. The CDR3 region has the DNA TGTGCCAGCAGTGCGTACAGGGGGGGCCAAGAGACCCAGTACTTC.

The gene calls are TRBV4-2 and TRBJ2-1, with TRBD1 as a possible D gene (6 bases). Deletions cut 1 base from V and 5 bases from J, with 12 bases between. The CDR3 loop spans 15 amino acids. Germline CDR1 LGHNA, CDR2 YNFKEQ. CDR3 sequence: CASSQATGVHNEQFF. The CDR3 nucleotides read TGTGCCAGCAGCCAAGCGACAGGTGTCCACAATGAGCAGTTCTTC.